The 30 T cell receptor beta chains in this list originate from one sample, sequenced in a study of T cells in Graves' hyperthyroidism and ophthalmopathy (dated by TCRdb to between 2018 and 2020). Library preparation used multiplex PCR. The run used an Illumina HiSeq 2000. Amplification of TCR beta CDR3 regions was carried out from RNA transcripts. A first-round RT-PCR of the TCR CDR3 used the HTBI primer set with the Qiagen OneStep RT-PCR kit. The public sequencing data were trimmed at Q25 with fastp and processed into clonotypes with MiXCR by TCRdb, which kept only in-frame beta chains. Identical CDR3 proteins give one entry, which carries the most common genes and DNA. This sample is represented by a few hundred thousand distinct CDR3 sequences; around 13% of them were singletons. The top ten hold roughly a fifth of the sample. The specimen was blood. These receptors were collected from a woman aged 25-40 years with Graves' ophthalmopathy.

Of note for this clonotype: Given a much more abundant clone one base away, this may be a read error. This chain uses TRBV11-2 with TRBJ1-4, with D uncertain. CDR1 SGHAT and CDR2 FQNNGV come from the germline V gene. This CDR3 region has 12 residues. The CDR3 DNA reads TGTACCAGCAGCCCCCTTTCTGGAAAACTGTTTTTT. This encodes CTSSPLSGKLFF.

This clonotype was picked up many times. CDR3 DNA: TGTGCCAGCAGCTTAGTGGCAGGGGCTAGCGGCTACGAGCAGTACTTC. This codes for CASSLVAGASGYEQYF. The V call is TRBV7-2, the J call TRBJ2-7; possible D gene TRBD2, 7 bases. The length of the CDR3 is 16 residues. CDR1 SGHTA and CDR2 FQGNSA come from the germline V gene. V was pared by 1 base and J by 3 bases, with 16 bases between.

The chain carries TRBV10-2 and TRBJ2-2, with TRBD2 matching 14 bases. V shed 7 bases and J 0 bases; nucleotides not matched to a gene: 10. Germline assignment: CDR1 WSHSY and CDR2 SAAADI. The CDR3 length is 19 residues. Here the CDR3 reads CASTLIGLAGGTNTGELFF. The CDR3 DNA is TGCGCCAGCACCCTGATAGGACTAGCGGGGGGTACGAACACCGGGGAGCTGTTTTTT.

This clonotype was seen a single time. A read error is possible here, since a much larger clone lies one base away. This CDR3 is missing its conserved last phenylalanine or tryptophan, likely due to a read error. The CDR3 sequence: CASSPVGGSTEAFL. CDR3 nucleotides: TGTGCCAGCAGCCCTGTAGGAGGGAGCACTGAAGCTTTCCTT. J is TRBJ1-1 and V is TRBV7-9, with unresolved D. CDR1 and CDR2 (germline): SEHNR, FQNEAQ (reference sequence). V gave up 5 bases and J gave up 4 bases, with 14 bases separating them. The CDR3 length is 14 residues.

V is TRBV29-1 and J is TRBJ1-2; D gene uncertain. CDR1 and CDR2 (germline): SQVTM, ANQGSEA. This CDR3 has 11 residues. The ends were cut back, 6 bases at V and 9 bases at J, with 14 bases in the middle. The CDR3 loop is CSVPLVSSYTF. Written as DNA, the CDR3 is TGCAGCGTCCCACTGGTCAGTAGCTACACCTTC.

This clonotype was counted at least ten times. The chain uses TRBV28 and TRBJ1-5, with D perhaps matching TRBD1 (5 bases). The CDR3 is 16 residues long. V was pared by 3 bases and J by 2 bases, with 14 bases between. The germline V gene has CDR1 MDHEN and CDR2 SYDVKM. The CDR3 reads CASSLFKGLGNQPQHF. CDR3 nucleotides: TGTGCCAGCAGTTTGTTTAAGGGGCTCGGCAATCAGCCCCAGCATTTT.

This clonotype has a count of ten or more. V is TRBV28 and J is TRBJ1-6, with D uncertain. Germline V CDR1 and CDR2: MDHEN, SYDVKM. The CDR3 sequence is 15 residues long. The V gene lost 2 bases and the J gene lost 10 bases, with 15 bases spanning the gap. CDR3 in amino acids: CASSLRVRLRSPLHF. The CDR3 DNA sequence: TGTGCCAGCAGTTTACGGGTTCGGTTACGGTCACCCCTCCACTTT.

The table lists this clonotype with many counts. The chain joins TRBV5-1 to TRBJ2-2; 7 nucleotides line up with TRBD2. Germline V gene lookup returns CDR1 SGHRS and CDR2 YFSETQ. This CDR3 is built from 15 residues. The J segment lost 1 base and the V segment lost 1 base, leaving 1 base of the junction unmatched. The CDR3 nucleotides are TGCGCCAGCAGCTTGCTAGCGGTGAACACCGGGGAGCTGTTTTTT. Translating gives CASSLLAVNTGELFF.

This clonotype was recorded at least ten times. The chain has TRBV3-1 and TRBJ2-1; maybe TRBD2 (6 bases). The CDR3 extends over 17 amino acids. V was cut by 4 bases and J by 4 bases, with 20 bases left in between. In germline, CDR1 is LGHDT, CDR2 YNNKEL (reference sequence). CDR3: CASSLAAGRGRYNEQFF. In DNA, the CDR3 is TGTGCCAGCAGCCTCGCAGCGGGTCGGGGTCGATACAATGAGCAGTTCTTC.

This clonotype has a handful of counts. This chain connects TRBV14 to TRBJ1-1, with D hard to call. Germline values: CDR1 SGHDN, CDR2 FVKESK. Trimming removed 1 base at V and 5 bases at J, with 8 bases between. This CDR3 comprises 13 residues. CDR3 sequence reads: CASSQALRTEAFF. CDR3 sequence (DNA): TGTGCCAGCAGCCAAGCCCTGAGGACTGAAGCTTTCTTT.

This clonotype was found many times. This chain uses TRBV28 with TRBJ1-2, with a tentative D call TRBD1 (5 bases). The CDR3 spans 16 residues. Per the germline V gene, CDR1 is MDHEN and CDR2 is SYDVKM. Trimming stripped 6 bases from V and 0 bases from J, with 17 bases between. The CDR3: CASSTRIRGPNYGYTF. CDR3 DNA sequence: TGTGCCAGCAGCACCCGCATACGGGGACCTAACTATGGCTACACCTTC.

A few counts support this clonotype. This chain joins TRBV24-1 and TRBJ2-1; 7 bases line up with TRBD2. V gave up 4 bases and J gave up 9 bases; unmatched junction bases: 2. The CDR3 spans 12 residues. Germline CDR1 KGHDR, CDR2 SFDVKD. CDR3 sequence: CATSEGGVEQFF. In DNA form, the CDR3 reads TGTGCCACCAGTGAGGGGGGGGTTGAGCAGTTCTTC.

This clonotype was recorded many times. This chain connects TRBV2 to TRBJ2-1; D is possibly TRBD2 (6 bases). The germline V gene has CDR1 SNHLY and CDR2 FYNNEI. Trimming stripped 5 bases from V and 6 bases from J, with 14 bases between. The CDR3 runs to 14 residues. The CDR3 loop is CASSLLPGGNEQFF. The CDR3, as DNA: TGTGCCAGCAGTTTACTCCCCGGGGGCAATGAGCAGTTCTTC.

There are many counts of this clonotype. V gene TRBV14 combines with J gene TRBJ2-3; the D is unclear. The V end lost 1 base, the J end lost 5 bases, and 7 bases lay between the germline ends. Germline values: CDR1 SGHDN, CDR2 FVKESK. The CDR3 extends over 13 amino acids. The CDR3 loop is CASSQGPIDTQYF. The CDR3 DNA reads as TGTGCCAGCAGCCAAGGACCCATAGATACGCAGTATTTT.

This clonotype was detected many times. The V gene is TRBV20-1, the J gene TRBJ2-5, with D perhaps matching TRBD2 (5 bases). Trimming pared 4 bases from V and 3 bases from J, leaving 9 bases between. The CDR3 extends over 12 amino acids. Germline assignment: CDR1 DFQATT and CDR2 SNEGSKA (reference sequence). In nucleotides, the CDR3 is TGCAGTGCTATATCGGGGAAAGAGACCCAGTACTTC. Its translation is CSAISGKETQYF.

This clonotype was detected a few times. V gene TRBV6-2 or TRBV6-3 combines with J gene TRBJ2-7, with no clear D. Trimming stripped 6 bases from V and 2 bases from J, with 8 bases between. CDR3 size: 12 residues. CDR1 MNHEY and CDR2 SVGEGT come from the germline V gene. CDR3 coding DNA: TGTGCCAGCAGCAGATCAGCCTACGAGCAGTACTTC. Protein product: CASSRSAYEQYF.

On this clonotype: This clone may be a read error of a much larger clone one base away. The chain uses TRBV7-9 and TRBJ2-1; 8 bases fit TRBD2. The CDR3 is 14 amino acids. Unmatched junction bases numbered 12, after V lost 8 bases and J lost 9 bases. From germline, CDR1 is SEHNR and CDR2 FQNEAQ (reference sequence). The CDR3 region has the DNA TGTGCCAGCTCATTAGCGGGGACTCACATTGAGCAGTTCTTC. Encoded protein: CASSLAGTHIEQFF.

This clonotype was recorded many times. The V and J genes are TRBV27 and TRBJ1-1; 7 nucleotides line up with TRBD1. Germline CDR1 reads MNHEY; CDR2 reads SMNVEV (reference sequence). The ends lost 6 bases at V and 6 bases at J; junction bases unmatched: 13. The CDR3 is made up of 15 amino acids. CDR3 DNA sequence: TGTGCCAGCAGCCGACTCCGACAGGGAGGCGCTGAAGCTTTCTTT. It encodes CASSRLRQGGAEAFF.

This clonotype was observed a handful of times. As DNA, the CDR3 is TGTGCCAGCAGCTTCCTAACGGGGGGAGCGAATGAGCAGTTCTTC. This translates into CASSFLTGGANEQFF. The chain joins TRBV13 to TRBJ2-1; 7 bases are a match to TRBD2. After removal of 3 bases from V and 7 bases from J, the junction contained 9 bases not matched to a gene. The CDR3 is made up of 15 amino acids. Germline V gene sequence: CDR1 PRHDT, CDR2 FYEKMQ (reference sequence).

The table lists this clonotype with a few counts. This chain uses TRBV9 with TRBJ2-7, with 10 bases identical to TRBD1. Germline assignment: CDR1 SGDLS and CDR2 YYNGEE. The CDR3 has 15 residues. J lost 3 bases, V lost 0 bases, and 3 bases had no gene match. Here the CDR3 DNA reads TGTGCCAGCAGCGTAGAGGGACAGGGGATCTACGAGCAGTACTTC. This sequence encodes CASSVEGQGIYEQYF.

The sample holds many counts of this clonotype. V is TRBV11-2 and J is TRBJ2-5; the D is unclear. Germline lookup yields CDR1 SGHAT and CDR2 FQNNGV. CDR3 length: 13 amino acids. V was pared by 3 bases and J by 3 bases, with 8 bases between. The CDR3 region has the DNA TGTGCCAGCAGCTTTTACGCTGAAGAGACCCAGTACTTC. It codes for CASSFYAEETQYF.

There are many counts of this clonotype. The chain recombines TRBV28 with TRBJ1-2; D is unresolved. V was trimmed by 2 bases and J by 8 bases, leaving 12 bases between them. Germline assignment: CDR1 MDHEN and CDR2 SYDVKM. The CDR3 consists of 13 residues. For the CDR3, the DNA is TGTGCCAGCAGTTTAAGGCTGTCGGGAGGCTACACCTTC. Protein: CASSLRLSGGYTF.

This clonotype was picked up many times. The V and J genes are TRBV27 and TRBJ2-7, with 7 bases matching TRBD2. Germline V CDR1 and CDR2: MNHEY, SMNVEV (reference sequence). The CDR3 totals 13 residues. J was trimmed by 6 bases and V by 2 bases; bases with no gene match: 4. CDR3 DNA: TGTGCCAGCAGTTTACGGGGAGGGCTCGAGCAGTACTTC. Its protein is CASSLRGGLEQYF.

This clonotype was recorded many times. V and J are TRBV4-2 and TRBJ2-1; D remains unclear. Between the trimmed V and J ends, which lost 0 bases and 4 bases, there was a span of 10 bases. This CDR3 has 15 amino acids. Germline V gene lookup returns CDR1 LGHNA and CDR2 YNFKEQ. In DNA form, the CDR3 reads TGTGCCAGCAGCCAAGATCGTAAGCTTTACAATGAGCAGTTCTTC. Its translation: CASSQDRKLYNEQFF.

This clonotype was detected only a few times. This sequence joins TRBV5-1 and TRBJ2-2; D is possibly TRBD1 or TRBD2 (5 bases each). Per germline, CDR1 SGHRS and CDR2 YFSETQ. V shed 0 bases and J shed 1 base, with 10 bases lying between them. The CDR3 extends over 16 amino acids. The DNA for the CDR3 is TGCGCCAGCAGCTTGGATCCTGGGGGGAACACCGGGGAGCTGTTTTTT. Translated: CASSLDPGGNTGELFF.

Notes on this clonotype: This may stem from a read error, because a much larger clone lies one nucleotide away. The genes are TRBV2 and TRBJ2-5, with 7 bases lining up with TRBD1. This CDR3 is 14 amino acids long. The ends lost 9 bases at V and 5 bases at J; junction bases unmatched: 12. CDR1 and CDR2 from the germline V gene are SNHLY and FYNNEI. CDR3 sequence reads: CASTPRGLLETQYF. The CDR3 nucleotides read TGTGCCAGTACCCCTAGGGGGCTGTTGGAGACCCAGTACTTC. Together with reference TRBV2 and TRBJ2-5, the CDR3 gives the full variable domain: EPEVTQTPSHQVTQMGQEVILRCVPISNHLYFYWYRQILGQKVEFLVSFYNNEISEKSEIFDDQFSVERPDGSNFTLKIRSTKLEDSAMYFCASTPRGLLETQYFGPGTRLLVL.

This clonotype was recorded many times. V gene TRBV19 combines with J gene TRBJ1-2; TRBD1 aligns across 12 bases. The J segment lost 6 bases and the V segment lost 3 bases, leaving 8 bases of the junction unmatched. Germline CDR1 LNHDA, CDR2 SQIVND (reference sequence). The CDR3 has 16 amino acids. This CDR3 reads CASSIIGTGGWHGYTF. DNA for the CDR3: TGTGCCAGTAGTATTATCGGGACAGGGGGCTGGCATGGCTACACCTTC.

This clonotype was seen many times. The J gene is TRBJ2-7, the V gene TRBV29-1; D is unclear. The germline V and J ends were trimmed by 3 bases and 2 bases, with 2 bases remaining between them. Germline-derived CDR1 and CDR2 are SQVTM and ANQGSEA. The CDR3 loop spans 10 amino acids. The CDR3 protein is CSVEAYEQYF. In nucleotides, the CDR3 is TGCAGCGTTGAGGCCTACGAGCAGTACTTC.

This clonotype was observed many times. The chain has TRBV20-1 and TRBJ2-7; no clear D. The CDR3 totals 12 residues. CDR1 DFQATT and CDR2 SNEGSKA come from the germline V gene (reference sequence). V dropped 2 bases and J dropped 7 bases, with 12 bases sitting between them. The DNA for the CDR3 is TGCAGTGCTAGAATCGACGGCGTAGAGCAGTACTTC. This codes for CSARIDGVEQYF.

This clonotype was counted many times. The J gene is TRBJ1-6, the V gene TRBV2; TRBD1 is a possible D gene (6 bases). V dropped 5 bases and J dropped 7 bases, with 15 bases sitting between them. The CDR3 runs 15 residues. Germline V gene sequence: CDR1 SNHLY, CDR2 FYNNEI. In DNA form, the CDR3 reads TGTGCCAGCAGTCCCAACAGGGTGGGCAATTCACCCCTCCACTTT. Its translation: CASSPNRVGNSPLHF.